Shown below are 23 T cell receptor beta chains from a single sample sequenced in a study of blood T cell repertoires in COVID-19. TCRdb's table, derived via immunoSEQ multiplex PCR, lists solely in-frame clones and lacks some. Of approximately 260,000 clones listed, about nine tenths are singletons. Source material: PBMCs or T cells enriched from blood (not recorded which). The origin of the receptors is a woman in her fifties or sixties who had recovered from COVID-19.

This rearrangement joins TRBV7-2 to TRBJ1-1; D not certain. CDR1 and CDR2 (germline): SGHTA, FQGNSA. CDR3 size: 15 residues. The germline V and J ends were trimmed by 3 bases and 2 bases, with 13 bases remaining between them. Written as DNA, the CDR3 is TGTGCCAGCAGCTTTTCGTTCATGAGCAACACTGAAGCTTTCTTT. Encoded protein: CASSFSFMSNTEAFF.

This clone was seen only once. The chain has TRBV19 and TRBJ2-1, with 9 nucleotides matching TRBD2. The CDR3 has 15 residues. J was trimmed by 2 bases and V by 3 bases; bases with no gene match: 2. CDR1 and CDR2 from the germline V gene are LNHDA and SQIVND (reference sequence). CDR3 loop: CASSMSGGTYNEQFF. The CDR3 nucleotides read TGTGCCAGTAGTATGAGCGGGGGGACCTACAATGAGCAGTTCTTC.

The V call is TRBV27, the J call TRBJ1-5, with TRBD1 identical over 8 bases. The CDR3 is 15 residues long. Germline V gene lookup returns CDR1 MNHEY and CDR2 SMNVEV (reference sequence). V dropped 3 bases and J dropped 2; count of bases not matched to a gene: 3. The CDR3: CASSLAGGRNQPQHF. CDR3 bases: TGTGCCAGCAGTTTGGCAGGGGGCCGCAATCAGCCCCAGCATTTT.

V and J are TRBV10-3 and TRBJ1-1, with D possibly matching TRBD1 (5 bases). The germline V gene has CDR1 ENHRY and CDR2 SYGVKD. V was trimmed by 6 bases and J by 4 bases, leaving 15 bases between them. The CDR3 has 14 residues. CDR3 amino acids: CAIRSEKGSTEAFF. CDR3 nucleotide sequence: TGTGCCATCAGATCGGAAAAGGGGTCCACTGAAGCTTTCTTT.

V and J are TRBV27 and TRBJ1-1; D is possibly TRBD1 (5 bases). The germline V gene has CDR1 MNHEY and CDR2 SMNVEV (reference sequence). V lost 5 bases, J lost 0 bases, and 13 bases lay in between. CDR3 length: 15 amino acids. CDR3 bases: TGTGCCAGCAGTCTAGCGGGACGGATGAACACTGAAGCTTTCTTT. This encodes CASSLAGRMNTEAFF.

This chain links TRBV3-1 (or the pseudogene TRBV3-2) with TRBJ2-1; 8 nucleotides agree with TRBD2. CDR3 length equals 13 residues. The V and J ends lost 4 bases and 8 bases, in that order; junction bases with no gene match: 4. CDR1 is LGHDT and CDR2 is YNNKEL in the germline V gene (reference sequence). This CDR3 reads CASSRLARDEQFF. CDR3 coding DNA: TGTGCCAGCAGCCGACTAGCGAGGGATGAGCAGTTCTTC.

The chain has TRBV5-1 and TRBJ1-4, with a weak D call TRBD1 (5 bases). V lost 2 bases to trimming and J lost 4 bases, with 9 bases between them. Germline assignment: CDR1 SGHRS and CDR2 YFSETQ. The CDR3 loop spans 14 amino acids. CDR3 nucleotides: TGCGCCAGCAGCTTTCAGGGTAGTAATGAAAAACTGTTTTTT. This sequence encodes CASSFQGSNEKLFF. Full variable domain (missing parts from reference TRBV5-1 and TRBJ1-4): KAGVTQTPRYLIKTRGQQVTLSCSPISGHRSVSWYQQTPGQGLQFLFEYFSETQRNKGNFPGRFSGRQFSNSRSEMNVSTLELGDSALYLCASSFQGSNEKLFFGSGTQLSVL.

This clone was seen only once. The chain has TRBV14 and TRBJ2-1; D unresolved. Deletions cut 3 bases from V and 2 bases from J, with 14 bases between. CDR1 SGHDN and CDR2 FVKESK come from the germline V gene. CDR3 size: 16 residues. The CDR3 region is CASSQRTQAPYNEQFF. The CDR3 DNA reads TGTGCCAGCAGCCAGAGAACCCAGGCCCCCTACAATGAGCAGTTCTTC.

The J gene is TRBJ2-7, the V gene TRBV4-1; D ambiguous. Germline V gives CDR1 MGHRA, CDR2 YSYEKL. Trimming stripped 3 bases from V and 2 bases from J, with 17 bases between. The CDR3 is made up of 16 amino acids. In nucleotides, the CDR3 is TGCGCCAGCAGCCACAATTGGCGGAGTTCGACCTACGAGCAGTACTTC. It encodes CASSHNWRSSTYEQYF.

In DNA form, the CDR3 reads TGTGCCAGCTCACCGACAGGGACCTATGGCTACACCTTC. Its protein is CASSPTGTYGYTF. The V call is TRBV18, the J call TRBJ1-2; the match to TRBD1 covers 7 bases. CDR3 size: 13 residues. Trimming cost V 3 bases and J 4 bases; bases outside gene matches: 2. Germline lookup yields CDR1 KGHSH and CDR2 LQKENI.

The J gene is TRBJ1-3, the V gene TRBV27, with 7 nucleotides matching TRBD1. The CDR3 extends over 11 amino acids. The germline CDR1 and CDR2 sequences are MNHEY and SMNVEV (reference sequence). Germline trimming cut 9 bases from V and 7 bases from J; bases unmatched to any gene: 3. The CDR3 DNA reads as TGTGCCAGTAAACAGGGGAACACCATATATTTT. Its protein is CASKQGNTIYF.

V is TRBV13 and J is TRBJ2-7, with 8 nucleotides matching TRBD1. Trimming cost V 5 bases and J 6 bases; bases outside gene matches: 12. Germline lookup yields CDR1 PRHDT and CDR2 FYEKMQ (reference sequence). The CDR3 has 15 residues. Written as DNA, the CDR3 is TGTGCCAGCAGCCCCGCCGGACAGGGAGAGTTCGAGCAGTACTTC. It translates to CASSPAGQGEFEQYF.

The chain carries TRBV2 and TRBJ1-5; D unclear. The CDR3 length is 17 residues. The ends were cut back, 4 bases at V and 3 bases at J, with 19 bases in the middle. Germline V gene data show CDR1 as SNHLY and CDR2 as FYNNEI. The CDR3 coding sequence is TGTGCCAGCAGTGTTTTTGGAAAACTAGGGATCAATCAGCCCCAGCATTTT. Translation: CASSVFGKLGINQPQHF.

V gene TRBV4-1 combines with J gene TRBJ1-6; maybe TRBD1 (5 bases). Trimming shortened V by 8 bases and J by 3 bases, and 17 bases separated the two germline ends. CDR3 length: 16 amino acids. Germline V CDR1 and CDR2: MGHRA, YSYEKL. CDR3 protein: CASDPTGVFYNSPLHF. CDR3 nucleotides: TGCGCCAGCGACCCTACGGGGGTATTCTATAATTCACCCCTCCACTTT.

The CDR3 nucleotides read TGTGCCAGCAGCCCAGCGGGGGGAGCCTATGGCTACACCTTC. This encodes CASSPAGGAYGYTF. The chain combines TRBV3-1 (or the pseudogene TRBV3-2) with TRBJ1-2; TRBD1 is a possible D gene (5 bases). Germline CDR1 reads LGHDT; CDR2 reads YNNKEL (reference sequence). This CDR3 is 14 amino acids long. The ends were cut back, 4 bases at V and 4 bases at J, with 13 bases in the middle.

The chain has TRBV6-5 and TRBJ2-7; 11 nucleotides agree with TRBD2. J gave up 5 bases and V 5 bases, and 8 bases lay outside the gene matches. CDR3 size: 15 residues. Germline V gene data show CDR1 as MNHEY and CDR2 as SVGAGI. CDR3 in DNA: TGTGCCAGCAGTCCCCGGACTAGCGGGTGGGACGAGCAGTACTTC. As protein: CASSPRTSGWDEQYF.

The V gene is TRBV7-3, the J gene TRBJ2-1; 13 positions match TRBD2. CDR1 is SGHTA, CDR2 FQGTGA, per germline. With V trimmed by 5 bases and J by 8 bases, 9 bases remained unmatched. The CDR3 runs 16 residues. Here the CDR3 DNA reads TGTGCCAGCAGCCCCCGGACTAGCGGGAGTGATCATGAGCAGTTCTTC. Amino acid sequence: CASSPRTSGSDHEQFF.

This chain joins TRBV7-8 and TRBJ2-5; the match to TRBD2 covers 8 bases. V was pared by 1 base and J by 2 bases, with 3 bases of the junction left unmatched. CDR1 is SGHVS and CDR2 is FQNEAQ in the germline V gene. This CDR3 has 15 amino acids. CDR3: CASSLGGGRQETQYF. In DNA, the CDR3 is TGTGCCAGCAGCTTAGGGGGCGGGAGGCAAGAGACCCAGTACTTC.

This clone was detected once. V gene TRBV18 combines with J gene TRBJ1-6; 8 positions agree with TRBD1. The junction had 7 bases not matched to a gene; V was cut back by 3 bases and J by 6 bases. There are 16 residues in the CDR3. CDR1 is KGHSH and CDR2 is LQKENI in the germline V gene. The CDR3 loop is CASSPAATGANSPLHF. CDR3 DNA sequence: TGTGCCAGCTCACCTGCCGCGACAGGGGCTAATTCACCCCTCCACTTT.

V is TRBV2 and J is TRBJ1-5, with TRBD1 matching 10 bases. V lost 1 base, J lost 4 bases, and 1 base stayed unmatched. The CDR3 sequence is 15 residues long. Germline CDR1 is SNHLY and CDR2 is FYNNEI. The CDR3 sequence: CASSEEGQGNQPQHF. The CDR3 DNA is TGTGCCAGCAGTGAAGAGGGACAGGGGAATCAGCCCCAGCATTTT.

This rearrangement joins TRBV10-1 to TRBJ2-3; TRBD1 might be the D (6 bases). The CDR3 length is 18 residues. Germline CDR1 WNHNN, CDR2 SYGVQD (reference sequence). Trimming cost V 3 bases and J 5 bases, with 24 bases left between them. CDR3 DNA: TGCGCCAGCAGTGACCTACCAGTCGTGGCAGGGGCTGGAGATACGCAGTATTTT. This gives the protein CASSDLPVVAGAGDTQYF.

This clone was found once. The CDR3 loop reads CASSETGPNTEAFF. As DNA, the CDR3 is TGCGCCAGCAGCGAAACAGGGCCGAACACTGAAGCTTTCTTT. The chain employs TRBV10-1 and TRBJ1-1; D possibly corresponds to TRBD1 (6 bases). V lost 6 bases and J lost 1, with 12 bases in between. Looked up from germline, CDR1 is WNHNN and CDR2 is SYGVQD (reference sequence). This CDR3 comprises 14 residues.

The CDR3 region has the DNA TGTGCCAGCAGTTACTCGGGACACCCTTACGAGCAGTACTTC. Translated, it gives CASSYSGHPYEQYF. The chain recombines TRBV6-2 or TRBV6-3 with TRBJ2-7; maybe TRBD1 (6 bases). The V end lost 0 bases, the J end lost 4 bases, and 10 bases lay between the germline ends. The CDR3 length is 14 residues. CDR1 MNHEY and CDR2 SVGEGT come from the germline V gene.